This entry lists 29 T cell receptor beta chains sequenced from one sample in a study of regulatory T cells in long-lasting Graves disease. Time point indicated: newly diagnosed GD, antithyroid drugs for less than 3 months. From PBMCs, RNA was extracted and then used to make the TCR library. Sequencing libraries for TCR beta were prepared with iRepertoire HTBI primers and Arm-PCR of CDR3 regions. MiXCR, run by TCRdb on the multiplex PCR reads, gives a single entry per CDR3 protein. Counted here are roughly 220,000 distinct CDR3 sequences, approximately 16% occurring once; the ten biggest clones make up roughly a fifth. This material consisted of peripheral blood mononuclear cells (PBMCs), taken at new diagnosis, from a patient treated with antithyroid drugs. The receptors derive from a female donor with Graves disease.

Many counts were recorded for this clonotype. The chain joins TRBV7-2 to TRBJ1-4, with 8 bases aligning to TRBD1. Germline V gene data show CDR1 as SGHTA and CDR2 as FQGNSA. The CDR3 sequence is 12 residues long. The J segment lost 10 bases and the V segment lost 7 bases, leaving 5 bases of the junction unmatched. DNA of the CDR3: TGTGCCAGCAACAGAGACAGGGGAAAACTGTTTTTT. Translation gives CASNRDRGKLFF.

This clonotype was recorded many times. The chain links TRBV28 to TRBJ2-7; TRBD1 matches at 7 bases. This CDR3 spans 15 amino acids. Germline V lookup: CDR1 MDHEN, CDR2 SYDVKM. Trimming cost V 1 base and J 4 bases; bases outside gene matches: 7. Written as DNA, the CDR3 is TGTGCCAGCAGTTTATTTAGAAGGGGGCAGTACGAGCAGTACTTC. Amino acids: CASSLFRRGQYEQYF.

This clonotype occurred many times. CDR3 protein: CASTGTYYSNQPQHF. In nucleotides, the CDR3 is TGTGCCAGTACCGGGACATATTATAGCAATCAGCCCCAGCATTTT. The V gene is TRBV19, the J gene TRBJ1-5, with D possibly being TRBD1 (6 bases). With 7 bases removed from V and 0 bases from J, the gap between germline ends came to 13 bases. CDR3 length: 15 amino acids. Per germline, CDR1 LNHDA and CDR2 SQIVND (reference sequence).

This clonotype was detected ten times or more. V gene TRBV5-1 combines with J gene TRBJ2-2; TRBD2 matches at 12 bases. This CDR3 is built from 17 residues. In germline, CDR1 is SGHRS, CDR2 YFSETQ. The junction had 5 bases not matched to a gene; V was cut back by 4 bases and J by 1 base. The CDR3 protein is CASSNAGLAGNTGELFF. CDR3 DNA sequence: TGCGCCAGCAGCAATGCGGGACTAGCGGGGAACACCGGGGAGCTGTTTTTT.

Notes on this clonotype: Since a far larger clone is one base different, this is likely a read error. The V call is TRBV7-8, the J call TRBJ2-5; perhaps TRBD2 as D (6 bases). With 8 bases removed from V and 7 bases from J, the gap between germline ends came to 20 bases. Germline CDR1 is SGHVS and CDR2 is FQNEAQ. The CDR3 loop spans 14 amino acids. CDR3: CASGPGLAWGTQYF. In nucleotides, the CDR3 is TGTGCCAGCGGCCCCGGGCTAGCGTGGGGGACCCAGTACTTC. Supplemented by reference TRBV7-8 and TRBJ2-5, the full variable domain reads GAGVSQSPRYKVAKRGQDVALRCDPISGHVSLFWYQQALGQGPEFLTYFQNEAQLDKSGLPSDRFFAERPEGSVSTLKIQRTQQEDSAVYLCASGPGLAWGTQYFGPGTRLLVL.

This clonotype was seen ten or more times. A read error may produce the germline difference seen at one junction end. The chain employs TRBV18 and TRBJ2-4; D remains ambiguous. CDR1 is KGHSH, CDR2 LQKENI, per germline. The CDR3 covers 14 residues. DNA of the CDR3: TGTGCCAGCTCCCCACCTAATTTGTTGAACATTCAGTACTTC. This encodes CASSPPNLLNIQYF.

In regard to this clonotype: This probably arose from a read error, given a far larger clone one base away. The gene calls are TRBV24-1 and TRBJ2-7; 7 nucleotides agree with TRBD1. With V trimmed by 5 bases and J by 7 bases, 13 bases remained unmatched. CDR3 length: 15 amino acids. Per the germline V gene, CDR1 is KGHDR and CDR2 is SFDVKD. The CDR3 DNA follows: TGTGCCACCAGTGCCGAGACAGGGCTCTACAATGAGCAGTACTTC. The encoded protein is CATSAETGLYNEQYF.

This clonotype showed up many times. This chain connects TRBV27 to TRBJ2-5; D remains ambiguous. The CDR3 spans 13 residues. V was shortened by 6 bases and J by 1 base, with 9 bases between the two germline ends. Looked up from germline, CDR1 is MNHEY and CDR2 is SMNVEV (reference sequence). The CDR3 DNA reads as TGTGCCAGCAGCCCTCGGCCCCAAGAGACCCAGTACTTC. As protein: CASSPRPQETQYF.

This clonotype turned up a few times. One end of the junction does not line up with germline, which may come from a read error. J is TRBJ2-7 and V is TRBV12-3 or TRBV12-4; a possible D gene is TRBD1 (7 bases). The CDR3 totals 12 residues. As DNA, the CDR3 is TGTGCCAGCAGTACCTCGACAGGGAGGCCGGACTTC. Its protein is CASSTSTGRPDF.

This clonotype was observed at least ten times. V and J are TRBV2 and TRBJ2-4; D is unresolved. The V and J ends lost 6 bases and 5 bases respectively, with 17 bases between them. Germline loops: CDR1 SNHLY, CDR2 FYNNEI. The CDR3 runs 15 residues. The CDR3 DNA sequence: TGTGCCAGCAGCCAAGAGGCACAATCGGAAAACATTCAGTACTTC. This gives the protein CASSQEAQSENIQYF. The full variable domain, with the rest looked up from reference TRBV2 and TRBJ2-4, is EPEVTQTPSHQVTQMGQEVILRCVPISNHLYFYWYRQILGQKVEFLVSFYNNEISEKSEIFDDQFSVERPDGSNFTLKIRSTKLEDSAMYFCASSQEAQSENIQYFGAGTRLSVL.

V is TRBV3-1 and J is TRBJ2-1, with D tentatively TRBD1 (6 bases). The CDR3 contains 15 residues. Trimming stripped 3 bases from V and 6 bases from J, with 15 bases between. Germline CDR1 is LGHDT and CDR2 is YNNKEL (reference sequence). CDR3: CASSQWGPDFNEQFF. In nucleotides, the CDR3 is TGTGCCAGCAGCCAGTGGGGGCCGGACTTCAATGAGCAGTTCTTC.

This clonotype was seen at least ten times. The rearrangement links TRBV7-9 to TRBJ1-1, with TRBD1 matching 8 bases. Germline trimming cut 6 bases from V and 0 bases from J; bases unmatched to any gene: 6. The CDR3 runs 15 residues. Germline V gene sequence: CDR1 SEHNR, CDR2 FQNEAQ (reference sequence). CDR3 DNA: TGTGCCAGCAGTAGATACAGGGGGGTGAACACTGAAGCTTTCTTT. It specifies CASSRYRGVNTEAFF.

The sample holds many counts of this clonotype. The chain combines TRBV6-1 with TRBJ2-7; D possibly corresponds to TRBD1 (6 bases). Germline lookup yields CDR1 MNHNS and CDR2 SASEGT. CDR3 size: 15 residues. Trimming shortened V by 2 bases and J by 3 bases, and 14 bases separated the two germline ends. CDR3 sequence: CASSERNRAGYEQYF. CDR3 DNA: TGTGCCAGCAGTGAAAGAAACAGGGCGGGCTACGAGCAGTACTTC.

This clonotype was picked up many times. The chain employs TRBV7-3 and TRBJ2-3; D is unclear. This CDR3 contains 15 residues. Looked up from germline, CDR1 is SGHTA and CDR2 is FQGTGA. Trimming shortened V by 0 bases and J by 0 bases, and 7 bases separated the two germline ends. CDR3 bases: TGTGCCAGCAGCTTAACGTCCATAAGCACAGATACGCAGTATTTT. Amino acid sequence: CASSLTSISTDTQYF.

Turning to this clonotype: A read error may explain this, as a much larger clone is one base away. The J gene is TRBJ2-1, the V gene TRBV13; D is perhaps TRBD2 (6 bases). The CDR3 sequence is 13 residues long. Germline loops: CDR1 PRHDT, CDR2 FYEKMQ (reference sequence). Trimming removed 8 bases from V and 10 bases from J, with 18 bases in between. CDR3 loop: CASRSVGGREQFF. The CDR3 nucleotides are TGTGCCAGCCGCTCAGTCGGGGGTCGGGAGCAGTTCTTC.

This clonotype was recorded many times. V and J are TRBV30 and TRBJ2-1, with 11 bases fitting TRBD2. Looked up from germline, CDR1 is GTSNPN and CDR2 is SVGIG (reference sequence). The CDR3 is 14 amino acids. V shed 6 bases and J 8 bases; nucleotides not matched to a gene: 9. DNA for the CDR3: TGTGCCTGCTACGAGGGACTAGCGGTATATGAGCAGTTCTTC. It translates to CACYEGLAVYEQFF.

Concerning this clonotype: Since a far larger clone is one base different, this is likely a read error. CDR3 nucleotide sequence: TGCAGTGCTAGTGCTCTTACAGGGGGCACCTACTACAATGAGCGGTTCTTC. Its translation: CSASALTGGTYYNERFF. The chain couples TRBV20-1 to TRBJ2-5, with 9 bases matching TRBD1. The CDR3 runs to 17 residues. Germline CDR1 is DFQATT and CDR2 is SNEGSKA (reference sequence).

The chain carries TRBV29-1 and TRBJ1-2, with D possibly matching TRBD1 (6 bases). The CDR3 has 15 amino acids. Germline V gene lookup returns CDR1 SQVTM and CDR2 ANQGSEA. Between the trimmed V and J ends, which lost 6 bases and 6 bases, there was a span of 23 bases. The CDR3 region is CSVARTIGGGDGYTF. In DNA, the CDR3 is TGCAGCGTCGCCCGGACTATAGGGGGGGGCGATGGCTACACCTTC.

Ten or more counts support this clonotype. V is TRBV7-2 and J is TRBJ2-5; a possible D gene is TRBD1 (6 bases). CDR1 and CDR2 (germline): SGHTA, FQGNSA. This CDR3 comprises 15 residues. V was cut by 6 bases and J by 4 bases, with 18 bases left in between. CDR3 nucleotides: TGTGCCAGCAGTTTCTCGGGACATAAAACAGAGACCCAGTACTTC. Residues: CASSFSGHKTETQYF.

The chain has TRBV2 and TRBJ2-3; D is possibly TRBD2 (6 bases). Between the trimmed V and J ends, which lost 11 bases and 1 base, there was a span of 19 bases. The V gene's germline CDR1 is SNHLY and CDR2 FYNNEI. The CDR3 loop spans 15 amino acids. In DNA form, the CDR3 reads TGTGCCCATCGCGGGGATGGGTGGGGCACAGATACGCAGTATTTT. This gives the protein CAHRGDGWGTDTQYF.

The chain carries TRBV2 and TRBJ2-5; the match to TRBD2 covers 8 bases. Germline trimming cut 6 bases from V and 5 bases from J; bases unmatched to any gene: 11. The CDR3 runs 15 residues. Germline loops: CDR1 SNHLY, CDR2 FYNNEI. This CDR3 is CASSLRGGAGETQYF. The CDR3 DNA reads TGTGCCAGCAGCCTCCGGGGGGGGGCAGGGGAGACCCAGTACTTC.

There are many counts of this clonotype. The chain recombines TRBV7-8 with TRBJ2-7; 12 bases agree with TRBD2. CDR3 size: 16 residues. Germline CDR1 reads SGHVS; CDR2 reads FQNEAQ. Losses at the gene ends were 5 bases for V and 3 bases for J; bases not matched to a gene: 8. The CDR3 DNA is TGTGCCAGCAGCATCCTGACTAGCGGGAGCGTCTACGAGCAGTACTTC. Its protein product is CASSILTSGSVYEQYF.

In its sample, this clonotype was seen a few times. The chain recombines TRBV9 with TRBJ2-1; TRBD2 matches 9 bases. V was pared by 4 bases and J by 6 bases, with 8 bases of the junction left unmatched. There are 15 residues in the CDR3. Germline values: CDR1 SGDLS, CDR2 YYNGEE. The CDR3 region has the DNA TGTGCCAGCAGCCAGAGAGCTAGCGGGATCAATGAGCAGTTCTTC. This codes for CASSQRASGINEQFF. Based on the CDR3 plus reference TRBV9 and TRBJ2-1, the full variable domain is DSGVTQTPKHLITATGQRVTLRCSPRSGDLSVYWYQQSLDQGLQFLIQYYNGEERAKGNILERFSAQQFPDLHSELNLSSLELGDSALYFCASSQRASGINEQFFGPGTRLTVL.

This clonotype was detected many times. This chain connects TRBV7-2 to TRBJ2-2; D not certain. V was cut by 2 bases and J by 8 bases, with 9 bases left in between. The CDR3 consists of 13 residues. The germline CDR1 and CDR2 sequences are SGHTA and FQGNSA. CDR3 in amino acids: CASSLLVDGELFF. The DNA of the CDR3 is TGTGCCAGCAGCTTATTGGTAGATGGGGAGCTGTTTTTT.

This clonotype was recorded many times. The chain combines TRBV3-1 with TRBJ2-2, with no clear D. V shed 1 base and J shed 4 bases, with 4 bases lying between them. The CDR3 consists of 13 residues. Per the germline V gene, CDR1 is LGHDT and CDR2 is YNNKEL (reference sequence). CDR3 DNA: TGTGCCAGCAGCCAAGCGTTCACCGGGGAGCTGTTTTTT. This sequence encodes CASSQAFTGELFF.

This clonotype was observed many times. The chain couples TRBV14 to TRBJ1-6, with TRBD1 matching over 8 bases. The germline gives CDR1 SGHDN, CDR2 FVKESK. This CDR3 is 14 amino acids long. Germline trimming cut 4 bases from V and 6 bases from J; bases unmatched to any gene: 2. The chain's CDR3 is CASSRGQVNSPLHF. The CDR3 DNA reads TGTGCCAGCAGCCGGGGACAGGTTAATTCACCCCTCCACTTT. The full variable domain, in which reference TRBV14 and TRBJ1-6 provide the parts outside the CDR3, is EAGVTQFPSHSVIEKGQTVTLRCDPISGHDNLYWYRRVMGKEIKFLLHFVKESKQDESGMPNNRFLAERTGGTYSTLKVQPAELEDSGVYFCASSRGQVNSPLHFGNGTRLTVT.

A few counts support this clonotype. The chain is built from TRBV9 and TRBJ2-1; TRBD2 aligns across 7 bases. V shed 0 bases, J shed 8 bases, and the junction held 8 bases outside the gene matches. This CDR3 is 15 amino acids long. Germline V CDR1 and CDR2: SGDLS, YYNGEE. The CDR3 sequence: CASSVVGGGGDEQFF. The CDR3 DNA sequence: TGTGCCAGCAGCGTAGTTGGGGGGGGGGGAGATGAGCAGTTCTTC.

This clonotype was counted at least ten times. V is TRBV6-1 and J is TRBJ2-7; the D gene is possibly TRBD1 (6 bases). This CDR3 spans 13 amino acids. Germline V CDR1 and CDR2: MNHNS, SASEGT. V was trimmed by 9 bases and J by 4 bases, leaving 16 bases between them. This chain's CDR3 is CASSIGGEYEQYF. CDR3 bases: TGTGCCAGTTCCATTGGGGGCGAGTACGAGCAGTACTTC.

The rearrangement uses TRBV4-1 and TRBJ1-2; 7 positions match TRBD1. Germline-derived CDR1 and CDR2 are MGHRA and YSYEKL. J was trimmed by 2 bases and V by 5 bases; bases with no gene match: 8. The CDR3 is made up of 15 amino acids. DNA of the CDR3: TGCGCCAGCAGCAATACACAGACAGGGAACTATGGCTACACCTTC. Translating it yields CASSNTQTGNYGYTF.